Listed below are T cell receptor beta chains from one sample, sequenced in a study of blood T cell repertoires in COVID-19. Sequencing was performed with immunoSEQ multiplex PCR; in TCRdb, only in-frame clones are kept and a portion is missing. The sample holds approximately 300,000 clones, under 95% seen once. The specimen was PBMCs or T cells enriched from blood (not recorded which). The receptors were gathered from a man between 60 and 75 years old who had recovered from COVID-19. Both conserved end residues are part of each CDR3. A D gene is named only where the DNA matches it firmly. Clone size is given for some rows only: seen once, a few or many times, or a class if the clone is expanded.

TRBD1,once,TRBV5-1,TRBJ2-5,CASRQGGSYQETQYF,TGCGCCAGCAGGCAAGGGGGCTCGTACCAAGAGACCCAGTACTTC
TRBD1,NA,TRBV5-1,TRBJ1-1,CASSLADRGFLMNTEAFF,TGCGCCAGCAGCTTGGCGGACAGGGGGTTCCTCATGAACACTGAAGCTTTCTTT
NA,NA,TRBV3-1/TRBV3-2,TRBJ1-1,CASSRSGGGGEAFF,TGTGCCAGCAGCCGAAGCGGGGGAGGAGGTGAAGCTTTCTTT
TRBD2,NA,TRBV5-5,TRBJ2-3,CASSLPGGAKDTQYF,TGTGCCAGCAGCTTGCCCGGGGGGGCGAAAGATACGCAGTATTTT
NA,NA,TRBV18,TRBJ2-6,CASSSLGRIFFRANVLTF,TGTGCCAGCTCAAGTCTGGGGAGGATATTTTTCCGGGCCAACGTCCTGACTTTC
TRBD1,once,TRBV25-1,TRBJ1-4,CASSPGTVRAPTNEKLFF,TGTGCCAGCAGTCCCGGGACAGTCAGGGCGCCAACTAATGAAAAACTGTTTTTT
NA,NA,TRBV5-6,TRBJ1-5,CASSLGQANQPQHF,TGTGCCAGCAGCTTGGGACAGGCCAATCAGCCCCAGCATTTT
TRBD2,few,TRBV5-1,TRBJ2-7,CASRSAGGYSYEQYF,TGCGCCAGCCGGTCGGCGGGAGGATACTCCTACGAGCAGTACTTC
NA,NA,TRBV28,TRBJ1-2,CASSLGGVGYGYTF,TGTGCCAGCAGTTTAGGAGGGGTCGGCTATGGCTACACCTTC
NA,NA,TRBV11-2,TRBJ2-7,CASSLEGRRIYEQYF,TGTGCCAGCAGCTTAGAAGGCAGGAGGATCTACGAGCAGTACTTC
TRBD2,NA,TRBV27,TRBJ2-7,CASSPYSGRSYEQYF,TGTGCCAGCAGTCCCTATAGCGGGAGGTCCTACGAGCAGTACTTC
NA,NA,TRBV5-1,TRBJ2-2,CASSLDPGQPGELFF,TGCGCCAGCAGCTTGGACCCTGGCCAACCCGGGGAGCTGTTTTTT
TRBD1,NA,TRBV4-1,TRBJ2-7,CASSQYRLAGQGKDEQYF,TGCGCCAGCAGCCAATATAGGTTAGCGGGACAGGGGAAGGACGAGCAGTACTTC
TRBD1,NA,TRBV4-2,TRBJ1-2,CASSQPTPTSETGGGYGYTF,TGTGCCAGCAGCCAACCGACCCCAACCTCAGAGACAGGGGGAGGCTATGGCTACACCTTC
NA,NA,TRBV3-1/TRBV3-2,TRBJ1-3,CASSLRGSGNTIYF,TGTGCCAGCAGCCTAAGAGGGTCTGGAAACACCATATATTTT
TRBD1,NA,TRBV5-1,TRBJ1-4,CASSQGTGGEKLFF,TGCGCCAGCAGCCAGGGGACAGGGGGAGAAAAACTGTTTTTT
TRBD1,NA,TRBV18,TRBJ2-6,CASSGGTGLAGANVLTF,TGTGCCAGCTCAGGAGGGACAGGGCTAGCTGGGGCCAACGTCCTGACTTTC
TRBD1,few,TRBV7-9,TRBJ1-5,CASSMTGFGNQPQHF,TGTGCCAGCAGCATGACAGGGTTTGGCAATCAGCCCCAGCATTTT
NA,NA,TRBV5-6,TRBJ1-2,CASSTLGGGYGYTF,TGTGCCAGCAGCACCCTCGGGGGAGGTTATGGCTACACCTTC
TRBD1,NA,TRBV10-3,TRBJ1-1,CAISERGGANTEAFF,TGTGCCATCAGTGAGAGAGGGGGCGCGAACACTGAAGCTTTCTTT
TRBD1,NA,TRBV5-6,TRBJ1-2,CASSTPGQVYYGYTF,TGTGCCAGCAGCACGCCGGGACAGGTGTACTATGGCTACACCTTC
TRBD2,NA,TRBV7-9,TRBJ2-3,CASSRLAGSTDTQYF,TGTGCCAGCAGCCGACTAGCGGGGTCCACAGATACGCAGTATTTT
NA,NA,TRBV25-1,TRBJ1-4,CASSELVSGVATNEKLFF,TGTGCCAGCAGTGAATTAGTTTCGGGGGTTGCAACTAATGAAAAACTGTTTTTT
NA,NA,TRBV13,TRBJ1-1,CASSLPGATLNTEAFF,TGTGCCAGCAGCTTACCGGGAGCTACCCTGAACACTGAAGCTTTCTTT
TRBD2,NA,TRBV5-1,TRBJ2-1,CASSIGTSANHEQFF,TGCGCCAGCAGCATTGGGACTAGCGCTAACCATGAGCAGTTCTTC
TRBD1,once,TRBV29-1,TRBJ2-1,CSVVGGDRGMYLSYNEQFF,TGCAGCGTTGTAGGGGGGGACAGGGGGATGTACCTTTCCTACAATGAGCAGTTCTTC
NA,NA,TRBV7-3,TRBJ2-6,CASSPPQGGGANVLTF,TGTGCCAGCAGCCCGCCACAGGGTGGTGGGGCCAACGTCCTGACTTTC
TRBD1,NA,TRBV10-1,TRBJ1-1,CASSDRGPGTEAFF,TGCGCCAGCAGTGACAGGGGGCCTGGCACTGAAGCTTTCTTT
TRBD1,NA,TRBV27,TRBJ1-1,CASSGSDRLGTEAFF,TGTGCCAGCAGTGGGTCGGACAGGTTAGGCACTGAAGCTTTCTTT
TRBD1,once,TRBV11-3,TRBJ1-1,CASSARQGAMNTEAFF,TGTGCCAGCAGCGCTAGACAGGGGGCGATGAACACTGAAGCTTTCTTT
NA,NA,TRBV5-1,TRBJ2-2,CASSWEPANTGELFF,TGCGCCAGCAGCTGGGAGCCCGCGAACACCGGGGAGCTGTTTTTT
TRBD1,NA,TRBV10-3,TRBJ1-6,CAISERQGDIYNSPLHF,TGTGCCATCAGTGAGAGGCAGGGGGATATCTATAATTCACCCCTCCACTTT
TRBD2,NA,TRBV11-3,TRBJ2-3,CASRGRAGRDTQYF,TGTGCCAGCAGGGGGAGAGCGGGGAGGGATACGCAGTATTTT
NA,NA,TRBV28,TRBJ1-1,CASSPPQGAKNTEAFF,TGTGCCAGCAGCCCCCCACAGGGCGCAAAGAACACTGAAGCTTTCTTT
NA,NA,TRBV7-2,TRBJ1-2,CASTLHGYGYTF,TGTGCCAGCACCTTACACGGTTATGGCTACACCTTC
TRBD1,once,TRBV30,TRBJ1-2,CAWSRPRTGDVKGYTF,TGTGCCTGGAGCCGCCCCCGAACAGGGGATGTCAAGGGCTACACCTTC
NA,NA,TRBV19,TRBJ1-5,CASHRETPQHF,TGTGCCAGTCACAGGGAAACGCCCCAGCATTTT
NA,NA,TRBV12-3/TRBV12-4,TRBJ1-1,CASSLVENTEAFF,TGTGCCAGCAGTTTAGTAGAGAACACTGAAGCTTTCTTT
NA,NA,TRBV7-3,TRBJ1-5,CASSLRGSDQPQHF,TGTGCCAGCAGCTTAAGAGGGAGCGATCAGCCCCAGCATTTT
TRBD1,NA,TRBV18,TRBJ1-6,CASQNGQGARAPLHF,TGTGCCAGCCAGAACGGACAGGGGGCAAGGGCACCCCTCCACTTT
NA,NA,TRBV29-1,TRBJ1-3,CSVDVQAGNTIYF,TGCAGCGTTGACGTGCAGGCTGGAAACACCATATATTTT
TRBD2,NA,TRBV5-1,TRBJ2-1,CASSFLLAGDNEQFF,TGCGCCAGCAGCTTCTTACTAGCGGGGGACAATGAGCAGTTCTTC
NA,NA,TRBV30,TRBJ1-1,CAWTRGNTEAFF,TGTGCCTGGACCAGGGGGAACACTGAAGCTTTCTTT
NA,NA,TRBV30,TRBJ2-1,CAWSGEGYNEQFF,TGTGCCTGGAGCGGGGAAGGCTACAATGAGCAGTTCTTC
NA,NA,TRBV29-1,TRBJ2-6,CSATGTLAGANVLTF,TGCAGCGCGACAGGTACGCTCGCTGGGGCCAACGTCCTGACTTTC
NA,NA,TRBV6-5,TRBJ1-2,CASSYSVPVTDHGYTF,TGTGCCAGCAGTTACTCGGTTCCCGTTACAGACCATGGCTACACCTTC
TRBD1,NA,TRBV6-2/TRBV6-3,TRBJ2-2,CASSYSILDRDTGELFF,TGTGCCAGCAGTTACTCGATCCTGGACAGGGACACCGGGGAGCTGTTTTTT
NA,NA,TRBV5-1,TRBJ1-1,CASSSTALNTEAFF,TGCGCCAGCAGCTCGACAGCCTTGAACACTGAAGCTTTCTTT
TRBD1,NA,TRBV6-5,TRBJ1-6,CASSYGVGQGVSPLHF,TGTGCCAGCAGTTACGGAGTTGGACAGGGGGTTTCACCCCTCCACTTT
TRBD2,NA,TRBV10-1,TRBJ2-7,CASRGTSGSYEQYF,TGCGCCAGCAGGGGGACTAGCGGTTCCTACGAGCAGTACTTC
TRBD2,NA,TRBV5-4,TRBJ2-1,CASMRTSGSRGNEQFF,TGTGCCAGCATGCGGACTAGCGGGAGTCGGGGCAATGAGCAGTTCTTC
TRBD2,NA,TRBV15,TRBJ2-1,CATSVLGLFPEQFF,TGTGCCACCAGCGTCTTGGGACTATTCCCTGAGCAGTTCTTC
NA,few,TRBV25-1,TRBJ1-1,CASSTGNRVNTEAFF,TGTGCCAGCAGTACGGGGAACAGGGTGAACACTGAAGCTTTCTTT
NA,NA,TRBV7-9,TRBJ2-1,CASSLVPHNHEQFF,TGTGCCAGCAGCTTAGTGCCACACAATCATGAGCAGTTCTTC
TRBD1,NA,TRBV7-2,TRBJ1-5,CASSSVGGGQPQHF,TGTGCCAGCAGCTCGGTTGGAGGGGGCCAGCCCCAGCATTTT
NA,once,TRBV28,TRBJ1-5,CASRRETYNQPQHF,TGTGCCAGCAGAAGGGAGACTTACAATCAGCCCCAGCATTTT
TRBD2,NA,TRBV30,TRBJ2-2,CAWSVAGANTGELFF,TGTGCCTGGAGTGTAGCGGGGGCGAACACCGGGGAGCTGTTTTTT
NA,NA,TRBV6-5,TRBJ2-1,CASSYSPGGNTDEQFF,TGTGCCAGCAGTTACTCGCCTGGGGGGAATACGGATGAGCAGTTCTTC
TRBD1,NA,TRBV4-3,TRBJ1-3,CASSPTSFRDRGDYSGNTIYF,TGCGCCAGCAGCCCCACCTCTTTCCGGGACAGGGGCGACTACTCTGGAAACACCATATATTTT
NA,NA,TRBV11-3,TRBJ1-2,CASSSPNYGYTF,TGTGCCAGCAGCTCTCCTAACTATGGCTACACCTTC